A selection of T cell receptor beta chains follows, all from one sample in a study of blood T cell repertoires in COVID-19. Here immunoSEQ multiplex PCR was the method, and the copy in TCRdb shows in-frame clones only, minus some. The table lists approximately 280,000 clones, around 92% of them singletons, with about 2% in the top ten. The sequenced sample was PBMCs or T cells enriched from blood (not recorded which). The receptors here all came from a woman in her sixties who had recovered from COVID-19. CDR3s include the opening cysteine and the closing phenylalanine or tryptophan. Fields, in order: V gene, J gene, clone size, D gene, CDR3 protein, CDR3 DNA. D genes are given only for firm matches. Not all rows give a size; the values are once, few, many and, for expanded clones, a class.

TRBV3-1/TRBV3-2	TRBJ1-3	.	.	CASSQGTLYGNTIYF	TGTGCCAGCAGCCAAGGTACCCTCTATGGAAACACCATATATTTT
TRBV30	TRBJ2-5	.	TRBD2	CAWLSVPGLAGGKQETQYF	TGTGCCTGGCTTTCCGTCCCGGGACTAGCGGGAGGGAAGCAAGAGACCCAGTACTTC
TRBV1	TRBJ2-3	.	.	CTSSQDRLAGGFTDTQYF	TGCACCAGCAGCCAAGATCGTCTGGCGGGCGGGTTCACAGATACGCAGTATTTT
TRBV12-5	TRBJ1-1	.	.	CASGLQGNTEAFF	TGTGCTAGTGGTTTGCAGGGAAACACTGAAGCTTTCTTT
TRBV3-1/TRBV3-2	TRBJ2-1	.	.	CASSQVGWSPDSYNEQFF	TGTGCCAGCAGCCAAGTCGGTTGGTCTCCTGACTCCTACAATGAGCAGTTCTTC
TRBV5-4	TRBJ1-3	once	.	CAMQLSGNTIYF	TGTGCCATGCAACTCTCTGGAAACACCATATATTTT
TRBV29-1	TRBJ2-5	.	TRBD1	CSVSTGGVETQYF	TGCAGCGTTTCTACAGGGGGTGTGGAGACCCAGTACTTC
TRBV24-1	TRBJ2-1	.	.	CATSGSMGGLAVDEQFF	TGTGCCACCAGTGGGAGCATGGGCGGGTTAGCGGTCGATGAGCAGTTCTTC
TRBV19	TRBJ1-5	few	.	CASSIGGELLLYSNQPQHF	TGTGCCAGTAGTATAGGGGGGGAGCTACTACTTTATAGCAATCAGCCCCAGCATTTT
TRBV11-2	TRBJ2-1	.	.	CASSWGDNEQFF	TGTGCCAGCAGCTGGGGCGACAATGAGCAGTTCTTC
TRBV25-1	TRBJ2-7	.	TRBD2	CASSDKPSGRPASYEQYF	TGTGCCAGCAGTGATAAGCCTAGCGGGAGGCCGGCCTCCTACGAGCAGTACTTC
TRBV19	TRBJ1-6	.	.	CASSIDRKLDSPLHF	TGTGCCAGTAGTATAGACAGGAAACTGGATTCACCCCTCCACTTT
TRBV7-9	TRBJ2-3	.	.	CASSLSAGSLNTQYF	TGTGCCAGCAGCTTATCGGCCGGGAGTTTAAATACGCAGTATTTT
TRBV19	TRBJ1-3	.	TRBD1	CAATGGPSGNTIYF	TGTGCGGCGACAGGGGGCCCCTCTGGAAACACCATATATTTT
TRBV5-1	TRBJ2-7	once	.	CASSLAPGNSYEQYF	TGCGCCAGCAGCTTGGCCCCGGGGAACTCCTACGAGCAGTACTTC
TRBV28	TRBJ2-7	.	TRBD2	CASSLSSGVIYEQYF	TGTGCCAGCAGTTTATCTAGCGGGGTAATTTACGAGCAGTACTTC
TRBV5-1	TRBJ1-6	few	.	CASSLADPRETPLHF	TGCGCCAGCAGCTTGGCCGATCCCCGTGAGACACCCCTCCACTTT
TRBV5-1	TRBJ2-1	.	.	CASSPEGMYEQFF	TGCGCCAGCAGCCCGGAGGGGATGTATGAGCAGTTCTTC
TRBV5-1	TRBJ1-4	.	TRBD1	CASTGDSTNEKLFF	TGCGCCAGCACCGGGGACAGTACTAATGAAAAACTGTTTTTT
TRBV28	TRBJ2-1	.	TRBD2	CTSGSLRNEQFF	TGTACCAGCGGGAGCCTGCGGAATGAGCAGTTCTTC
TRBV27	TRBJ1-2	.	TRBD1	CASSWTLNDRAEGYTF	TGTGCCAGCAGTTGGACCCTAAATGACAGGGCCGAGGGCTACACCTTC
TRBV5-1	TRBJ1-4	.	.	CASSSYRAGEEKLFF	TGCGCCAGCAGCAGCTACAGGGCCGGGGAGGAAAAACTGTTTTTT
TRBV7-2	TRBJ2-3	.	TRBD2	CASSQRLASTDTQYF	TGTGCCAGCAGCCAAAGACTAGCGTCCACAGATACGCAGTATTTT
TRBV25-1	TRBJ1-2	.	.	CASSPGAEANYGYTF	TGTGCCAGTAGCCCTGGGGCAGAAGCTAACTATGGCTACACCTTC
TRBV11-2	TRBJ2-3	.	.	CASSLTQTDTQYF	TGTGCCAGCAGCTTGACTCAGACAGATACGCAGTATTTT
TRBV11-2	TRBJ1-1	.	TRBD1	CASSLDTQGGTEAFF	TGTGCCAGCAGCTTAGACACTCAGGGGGGCACTGAAGCTTTCTTT
TRBV3-1/TRBV3-2	TRBJ2-2	.	.	CASSQEGVTGELFF	TGTGCCAGCAGCCAAGAGGGAGTCACCGGGGAGCTGTTTTTT
TRBV18	TRBJ2-1	.	.	CASSKTDEQFF	TGTGCCAGCTCAAAGACTGATGAGCAGTTCTTC
TRBV7-9	TRBJ2-1	few	.	CASSLGSWNEQFF	TGTGCCAGCAGCTTAGGTAGTTGGAATGAGCAGTTCTTC
TRBV14	TRBJ2-1	.	.	CASSHTGNIGNEQFF	TGTGCCAGCAGCCACACAGGGAACATTGGCAATGAGCAGTTCTTC
TRBV19	TRBJ1-1	.	TRBD1	CASRQGKAFF	TGTGCCAGCCGACAGGGGAAAGCTTTCTTT
TRBV5-1	TRBJ1-6	.	.	CASSLEARGNSPLHF	TGCGCCAGCAGCTTGGAGGCCAGGGGCAATTCACCCCTCCACTTT